This T cell receptor (beta chain) is from a study of T-cell memory formation after mild COVID-19. Study information: TCR clusters were mostly confined to one donor each.

TCR alpha and TCR beta cDNA libraries carrying sample barcodes and UMIs came from 5'RACE with constant-segment primers. From the 5' RACE reads, TCRdb called clonotypes with MiXCR, one entry per CDR3 protein. Of fewer than 650,000 distinct CDR3 sequences in the sample, approximately 15% were seen once. General study results and limits: A second wave expanding day 15 to 37 was CD4+-biased; contracting clones were balanced. Cross-reactive memory apparently joined, as some responding clones appeared in pre-infection memory.

From germline, CDR1 is SGHNT and CDR2 YYREEE (reference sequence). The V end lost 3 bases, the J end lost 1 base, and 10 bases lay between the germline ends. The CDR3 loop spans 14 amino acids. As for this clonotype: The antigen remains undetermined.

J is TRBJ1-1 and V is TRBV5-4; no firm D call. The sample comprised PBMCs or a T cell subset sorted from them (not recorded which). The receptor was derived from an adult woman who had mild COVID-19 (a few samples of this study predate the infection). Cell type and time point are not known. Here the CDR3 reads CASSWFPGNTEAFF. The CDR3 DNA sequence: TGTGCCAGCAGCTGGTTCCCGGGGAACACTGAAGCTTTCTTT.